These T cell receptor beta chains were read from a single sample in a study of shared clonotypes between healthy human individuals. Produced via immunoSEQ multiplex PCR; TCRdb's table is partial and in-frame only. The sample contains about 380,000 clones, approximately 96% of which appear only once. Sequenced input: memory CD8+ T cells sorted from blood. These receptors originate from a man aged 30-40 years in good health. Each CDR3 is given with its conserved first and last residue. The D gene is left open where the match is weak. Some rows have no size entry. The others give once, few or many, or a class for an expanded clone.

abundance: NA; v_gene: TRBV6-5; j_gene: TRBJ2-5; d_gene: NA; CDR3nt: TGTGCCAGTTCTAAGACAGGCCACCAAGAGACCCAGTACTTC; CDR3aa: CASSKTGHQETQYF
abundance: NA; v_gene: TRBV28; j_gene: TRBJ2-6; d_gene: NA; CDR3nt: TGTGCCAGCAGTCCCCAAGACAGGGAGGTAGCTGGGGCCAACGTCCTGACTTTC; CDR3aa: CASSPQDREVAGANVLTF
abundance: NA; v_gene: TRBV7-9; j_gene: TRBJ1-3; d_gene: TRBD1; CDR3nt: TGTGCCAGCAGCTTGACAGGGGGTGGAAACACCATATATTTT; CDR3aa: CASSLTGGGNTIYF
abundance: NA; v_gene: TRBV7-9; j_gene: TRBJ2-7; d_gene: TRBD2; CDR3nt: TGTGCCAGCAGCTTAGCGATAGCTAGCGGGATTCTATACGAGCAGTACTTC; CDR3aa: CASSLAIASGILYEQYF
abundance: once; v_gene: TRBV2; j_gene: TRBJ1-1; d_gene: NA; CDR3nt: TGTGCCAGCAGCCTTTCCAGGGGCACTGAAGCTTTCTTT; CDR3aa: CASSLSRGTEAFF
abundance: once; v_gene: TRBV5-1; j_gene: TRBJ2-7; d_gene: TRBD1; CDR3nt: TGCGCCAGCAGCTTGGCCGGGACAGGGTATTTAACCTACGAGCAGTACTTC; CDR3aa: CASSLAGTGYLTYEQYF
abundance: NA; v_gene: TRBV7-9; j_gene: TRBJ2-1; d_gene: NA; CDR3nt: TGTGCCAGCAGCCACAACAATGAGCAGTTCTTC; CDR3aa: CASSHNNEQFF
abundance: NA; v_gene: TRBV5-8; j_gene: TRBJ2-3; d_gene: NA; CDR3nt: TGTGCCAGCAGCTTGGTGGGCACTAGCTTAAGCACAGATACGCAGTATTTT; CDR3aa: CASSLVGTSLSTDTQYF
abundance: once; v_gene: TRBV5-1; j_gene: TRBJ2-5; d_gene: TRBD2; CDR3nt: TGCGCCAGCAGCGTAAGCGGGACCAACCAAGAGACCCAGTACTTC; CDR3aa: CASSVSGTNQETQYF
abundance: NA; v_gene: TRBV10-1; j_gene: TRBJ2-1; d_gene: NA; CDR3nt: TGCGCCAGCAGGGTCCACCAGTTCTTC; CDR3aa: CASRVHQFF
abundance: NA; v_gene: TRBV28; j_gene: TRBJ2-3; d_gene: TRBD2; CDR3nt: TGTGCCAGCAGTTTATACGGGAGGGTTAACACAGATACGCAGTATTTT; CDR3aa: CASSLYGRVNTDTQYF
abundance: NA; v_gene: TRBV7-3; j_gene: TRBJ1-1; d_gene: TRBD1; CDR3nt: TGTGCCAGCAGCTTAGACAGGGGAGAAGCTTTCTTT; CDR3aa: CASSLDRGEAFF
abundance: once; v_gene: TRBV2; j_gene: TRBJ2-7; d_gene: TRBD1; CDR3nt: TGTGCCAGCAGTGAGGTATACAGGGGTATGACCGAGCAGTACTTC; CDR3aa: CASSEVYRGMTEQYF
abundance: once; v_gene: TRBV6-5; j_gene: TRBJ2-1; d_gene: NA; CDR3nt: TGTGCCAGCAGGGCTAGCGATGGGGAGTTCTTC; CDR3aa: CASRASDGEFF
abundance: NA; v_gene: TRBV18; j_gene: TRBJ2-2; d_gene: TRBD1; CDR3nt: TGTGCCAGCTCACGTGAGACAGGGGGTCTCCTGTTTTTT; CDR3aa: CASSRETGGLLFF
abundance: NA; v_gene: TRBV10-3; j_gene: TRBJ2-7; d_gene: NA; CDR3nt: TGTGCCATCAGTGGGCGACTCGCCTACGAGCAGTACTTC; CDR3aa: CAISGRLAYEQYF
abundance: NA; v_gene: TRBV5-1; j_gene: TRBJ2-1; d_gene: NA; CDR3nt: TGCGCCAGCAGCTTGGGACGCCCAGGTAGCGAGCAGTTCTTC; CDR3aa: CASSLGRPGSEQFF
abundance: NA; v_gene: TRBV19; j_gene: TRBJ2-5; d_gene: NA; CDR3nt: TGTGCCAGTAGTCCAGGCGAGTCCCCCCAAGAGACCCAGTACTTC; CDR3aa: CASSPGESPQETQYF
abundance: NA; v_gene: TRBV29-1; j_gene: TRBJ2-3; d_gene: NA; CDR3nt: TGCAGCGGGTCCACAGATACGCAGTATTTT; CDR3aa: CSGSTDTQYF
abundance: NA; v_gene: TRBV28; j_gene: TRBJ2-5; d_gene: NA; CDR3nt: TGTGCCAGCAGCCACCTCCCCGGCTGGGAGACCCAGTACTTC; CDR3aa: CASSHLPGWETQYF
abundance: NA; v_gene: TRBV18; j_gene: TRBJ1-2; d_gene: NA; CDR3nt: TGTGCCAGCTCACCAGACAGTGAGGCTAACTATGGCTACACCTTC; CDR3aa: CASSPDSEANYGYTF
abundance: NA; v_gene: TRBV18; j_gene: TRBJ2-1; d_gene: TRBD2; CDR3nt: TGTGCCAGCTCACCTGGACTAGCGGGAGGGGGTGAGCAGTTCTTC; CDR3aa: CASSPGLAGGGEQFF
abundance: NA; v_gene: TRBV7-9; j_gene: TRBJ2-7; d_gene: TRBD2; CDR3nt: TGTGCCAGCAGCTTAAGCGGGGGGGTGTACGAGCAGTACTTC; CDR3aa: CASSLSGGVYEQYF
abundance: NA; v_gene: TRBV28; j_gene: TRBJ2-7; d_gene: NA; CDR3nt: TGTGCCAGCAGTGTACGCGGGACATCCTACGAGCAGTACTTC; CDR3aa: CASSVRGTSYEQYF
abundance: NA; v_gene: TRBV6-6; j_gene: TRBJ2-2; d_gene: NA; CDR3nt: TGTGCCAGCAGCTCCCGCCGGGACACCGGGGAGCTGTTTTTT; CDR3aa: CASSSRRDTGELFF
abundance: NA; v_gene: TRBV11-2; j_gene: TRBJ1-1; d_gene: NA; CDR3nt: TGTGCCAGCAGCTTCCGGGGAAACACTGAAGCTTTCTTT; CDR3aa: CASSFRGNTEAFF
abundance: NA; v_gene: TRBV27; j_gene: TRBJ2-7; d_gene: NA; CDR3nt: TGTGCCAGCAGGAGGGACGGGTACTACGAGCAGTACTTC; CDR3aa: CASRRDGYYEQYF
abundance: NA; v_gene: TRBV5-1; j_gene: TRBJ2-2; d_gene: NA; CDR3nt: TGCGCCAGCAGCTTATCCGCCCCGACGGGCACCGGGGAGCTGTTTTTT; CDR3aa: CASSLSAPTGTGELFF
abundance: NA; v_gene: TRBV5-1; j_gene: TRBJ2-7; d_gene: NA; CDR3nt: TGCGCCAGCAGCTTGAGGTTTCCGGGGTCCTCCTACGAGCAGTACTTC; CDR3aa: CASSLRFPGSSYEQYF